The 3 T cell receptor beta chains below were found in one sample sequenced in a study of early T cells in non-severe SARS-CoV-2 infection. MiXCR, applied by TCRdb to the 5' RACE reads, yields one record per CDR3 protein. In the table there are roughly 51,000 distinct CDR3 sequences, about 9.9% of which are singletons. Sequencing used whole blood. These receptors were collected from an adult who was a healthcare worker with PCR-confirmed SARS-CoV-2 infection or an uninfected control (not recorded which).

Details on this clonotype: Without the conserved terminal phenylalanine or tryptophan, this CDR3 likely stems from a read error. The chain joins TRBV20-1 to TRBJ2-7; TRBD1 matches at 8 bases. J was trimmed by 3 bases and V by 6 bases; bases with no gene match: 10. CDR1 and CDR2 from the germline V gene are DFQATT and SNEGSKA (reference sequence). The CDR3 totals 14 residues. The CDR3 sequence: CSATETGVDYEQYL. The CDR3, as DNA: TGCAGTGCAACCGAGACAGGGGTCGACTACGAGCAGTACCTC.

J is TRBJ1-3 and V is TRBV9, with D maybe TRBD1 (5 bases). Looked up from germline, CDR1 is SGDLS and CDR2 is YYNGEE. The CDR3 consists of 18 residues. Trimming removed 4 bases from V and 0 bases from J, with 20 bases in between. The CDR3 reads CASSPRLLDRTSGNTIYF. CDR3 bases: TGTGCCAGCAGCCCGAGACTCCTTGACAGAACCTCTGGAAACACCATATATTTT.

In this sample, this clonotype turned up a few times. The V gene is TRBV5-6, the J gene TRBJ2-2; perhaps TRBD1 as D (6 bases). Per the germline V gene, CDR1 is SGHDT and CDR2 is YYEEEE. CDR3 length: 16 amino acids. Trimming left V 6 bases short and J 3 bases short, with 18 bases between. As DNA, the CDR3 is TGTGCCAGCACGACCCCGGGACATAATTACACCGGGGAGCTGTTTTTT. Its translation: CASTTPGHNYTGELFF. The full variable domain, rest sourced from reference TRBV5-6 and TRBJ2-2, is DAGVTQSPTHLIKTRGQQVTLRCSPKSGHDTVSWYQQALGQGPQFIFQYYEEEERQRGNFPDRFSGHQFPNYSSELNVNALLLGDSALYLCASTTPGHNYTGELFFGEGSRLTVL.